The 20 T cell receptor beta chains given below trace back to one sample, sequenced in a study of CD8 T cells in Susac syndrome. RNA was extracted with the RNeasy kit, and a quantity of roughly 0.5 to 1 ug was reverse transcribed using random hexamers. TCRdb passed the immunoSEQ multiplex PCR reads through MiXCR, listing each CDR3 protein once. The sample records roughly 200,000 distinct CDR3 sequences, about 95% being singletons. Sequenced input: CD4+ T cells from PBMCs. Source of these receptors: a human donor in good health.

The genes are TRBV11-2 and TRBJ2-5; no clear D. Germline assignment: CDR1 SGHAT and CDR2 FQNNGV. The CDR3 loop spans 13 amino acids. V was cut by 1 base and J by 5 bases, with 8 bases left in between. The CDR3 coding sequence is TGTGCCAGCAGCTTAGGGTGGGTGGAGACCCAGTACTTC. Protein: CASSLGWVETQYF.

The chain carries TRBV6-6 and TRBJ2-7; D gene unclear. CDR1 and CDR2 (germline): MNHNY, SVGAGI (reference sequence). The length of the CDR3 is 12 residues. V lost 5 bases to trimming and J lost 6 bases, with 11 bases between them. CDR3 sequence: CASSLEGREQYF. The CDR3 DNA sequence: TGTGCCAGCAGTCTTGAAGGGCGCGAGCAGTACTTC.

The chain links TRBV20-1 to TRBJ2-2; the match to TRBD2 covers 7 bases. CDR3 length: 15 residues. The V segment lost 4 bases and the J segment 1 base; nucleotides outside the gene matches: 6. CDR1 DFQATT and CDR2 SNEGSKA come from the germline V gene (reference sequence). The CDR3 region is CSANRGSLNTGELFF. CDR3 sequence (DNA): TGCAGTGCTAACCGCGGGAGCCTGAACACCGGGGAGCTGTTTTTT.

The CDR3 here is CAWLGQGYYEQYF. The CDR3 DNA reads as TGTGCCTGGTTGGGACAGGGGTACTACGAGCAGTACTTC. The chain uses TRBV30 and TRBJ2-7, with 10 positions matching TRBD1. After removal of 5 bases from V and 3 bases from J, the junction contained 4 bases not matched to a gene. There are 13 residues in the CDR3. CDR1 GTSNPN and CDR2 SVGIG come from the germline V gene (reference sequence).

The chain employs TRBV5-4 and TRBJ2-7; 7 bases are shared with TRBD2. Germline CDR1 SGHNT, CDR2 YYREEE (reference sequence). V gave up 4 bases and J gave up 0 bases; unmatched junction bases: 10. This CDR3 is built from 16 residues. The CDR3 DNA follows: TGTGCCAGCAGCCCGGAACCGGGGAGGGTCTCCTACGAGCAGTACTTC. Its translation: CASSPEPGRVSYEQYF.

This CDR3 is CASIRGVPYEQYF. As DNA, the CDR3 is TGTGCCAGTATCAGAGGGGTCCCCTACGAGCAGTACTTC. This chain joins TRBV19 and TRBJ2-7; D assignment may be TRBD1 or TRBD2 (5 bases each). The CDR3 is made up of 13 amino acids. Trimming removed 7 bases from V and 2 bases from J, with 12 bases in between. CDR1 and CDR2 (germline): LNHDA, SQIVND (reference sequence).

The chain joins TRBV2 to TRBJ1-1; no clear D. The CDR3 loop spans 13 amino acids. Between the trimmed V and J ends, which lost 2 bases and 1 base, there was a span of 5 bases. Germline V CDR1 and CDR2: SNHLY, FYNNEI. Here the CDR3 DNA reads TGTGCCAGCAGTGAACGGGGGAACACTGAAGCTTTCTTT. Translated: CASSERGNTEAFF.

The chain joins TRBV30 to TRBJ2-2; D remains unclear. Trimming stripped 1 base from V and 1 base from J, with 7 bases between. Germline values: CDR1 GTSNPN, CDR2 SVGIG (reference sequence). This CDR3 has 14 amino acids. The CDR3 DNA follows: TGTGCCTGGAGTGAGGGATTGAACACCGGGGAGCTGTTTTTT. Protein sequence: CAWSEGLNTGELFF.

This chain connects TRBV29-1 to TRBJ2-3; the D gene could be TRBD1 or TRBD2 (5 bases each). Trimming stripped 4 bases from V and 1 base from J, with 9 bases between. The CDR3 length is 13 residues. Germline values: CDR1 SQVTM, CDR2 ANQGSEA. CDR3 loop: CSVGRDGTDTQYF. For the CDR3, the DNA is TGCAGCGTTGGTCGGGACGGCACAGATACGCAGTATTTT.

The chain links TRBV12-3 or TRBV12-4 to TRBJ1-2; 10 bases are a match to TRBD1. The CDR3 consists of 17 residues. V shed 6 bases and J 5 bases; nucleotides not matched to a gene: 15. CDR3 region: CASRDESGTGVAYGYTF. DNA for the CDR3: TGTGCCAGCAGAGACGAATCCGGGACAGGGGTAGCATATGGCTACACCTTC.

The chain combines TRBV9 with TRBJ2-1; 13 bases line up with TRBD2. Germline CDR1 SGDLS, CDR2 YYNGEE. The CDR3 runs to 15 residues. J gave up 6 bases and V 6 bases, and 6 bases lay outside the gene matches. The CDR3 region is CASTKGLAGANEQFF. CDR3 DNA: TGTGCCAGCACCAAAGGACTAGCGGGAGCCAATGAGCAGTTCTTC.

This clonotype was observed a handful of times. The DNA for the CDR3 is TGTGCCAGCAGGACGTCCGATCGGGCCCAGTACTTC. Translating it yields CASRTSDRAQYF. The chain recombines TRBV6-2 or TRBV6-3 with TRBJ2-5, with D unresolved. With 6 bases removed from V and 9 bases from J, the gap between germline ends came to 14 bases. Germline-derived CDR1 and CDR2 are MNHEY and SVGEGT. The CDR3 sequence is 12 residues long.

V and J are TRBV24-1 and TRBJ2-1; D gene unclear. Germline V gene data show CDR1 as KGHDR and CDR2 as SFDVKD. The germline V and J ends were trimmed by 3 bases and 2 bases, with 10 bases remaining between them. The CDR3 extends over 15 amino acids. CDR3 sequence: CATSDGRKAYNEQFF. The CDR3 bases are TGTGCCACCAGTGATGGCCGAAAGGCCTACAATGAGCAGTTCTTC.

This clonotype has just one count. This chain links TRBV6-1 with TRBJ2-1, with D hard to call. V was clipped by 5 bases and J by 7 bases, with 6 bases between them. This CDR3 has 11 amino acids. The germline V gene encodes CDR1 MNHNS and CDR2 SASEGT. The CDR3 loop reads CASSNMNEQFF. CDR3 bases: TGTGCCAGCAGTAATATGAATGAGCAGTTCTTC.

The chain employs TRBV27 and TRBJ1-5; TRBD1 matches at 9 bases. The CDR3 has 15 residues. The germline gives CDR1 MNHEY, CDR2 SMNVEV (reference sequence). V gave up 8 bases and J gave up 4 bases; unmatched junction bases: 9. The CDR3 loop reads CASSRRGQGNQPQHF. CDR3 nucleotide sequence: TGTGCCAGCTCAAGGCGAGGACAGGGGAATCAGCCCCAGCATTTT.

CDR3 DNA sequence: TGTGCCAGCAGCTTAACATGGCAGGACAATGAGCAGTTCTTC. This gives the protein CASSLTWQDNEQFF. This chain connects TRBV7-3 to TRBJ2-1; D is uncertain. From germline, CDR1 is SGHTA and CDR2 FQGTGA. Trimming cost V 0 bases and J 5 bases, with 8 bases left between them. CDR3 size: 14 residues.

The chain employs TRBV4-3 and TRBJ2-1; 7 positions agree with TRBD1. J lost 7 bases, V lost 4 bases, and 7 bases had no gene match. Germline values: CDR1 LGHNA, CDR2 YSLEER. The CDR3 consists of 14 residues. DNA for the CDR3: TGCGCCAGCAGCCGGAACAGGGGATTAAATGAGCAGTTCTTC. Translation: CASSRNRGLNEQFF.

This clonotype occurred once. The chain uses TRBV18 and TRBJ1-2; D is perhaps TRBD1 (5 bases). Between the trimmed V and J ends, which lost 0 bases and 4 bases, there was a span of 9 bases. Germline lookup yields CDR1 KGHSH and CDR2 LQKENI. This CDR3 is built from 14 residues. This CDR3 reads CASSPPGGGYGYTF. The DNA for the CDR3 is TGTGCCAGCTCACCACCGGGTGGGGGCTATGGCTACACCTTC. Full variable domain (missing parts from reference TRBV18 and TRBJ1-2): NAGVMQNPRHLVRRRGQEARLRCSPMKGHSHVYWYRQLPEEGLKFMVYLQKENIIDESGMPKERFSAEFPKEGPSILRIQQVVRGDSAAYFCASSPPGGGYGYTFGSGTRLTVV.

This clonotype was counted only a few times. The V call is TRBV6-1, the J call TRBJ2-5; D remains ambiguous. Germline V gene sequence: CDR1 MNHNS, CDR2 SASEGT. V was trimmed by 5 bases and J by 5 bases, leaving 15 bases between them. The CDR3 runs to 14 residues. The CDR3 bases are TGTGCCAGCAGTCTCCCAGGCACTGGGGAGACCCAGTACTTC. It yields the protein CASSLPGTGETQYF.

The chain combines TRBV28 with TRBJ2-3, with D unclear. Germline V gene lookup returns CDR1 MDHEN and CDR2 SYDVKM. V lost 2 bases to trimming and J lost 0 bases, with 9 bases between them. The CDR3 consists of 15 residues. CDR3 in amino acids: CASSLTVPSTDTQYF. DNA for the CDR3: TGTGCCAGCAGTTTAACAGTCCCAAGCACAGATACGCAGTATTTT.